The TCR beta chain described here comes from a study of blood T cell repertoires in COVID-19. This CDR3 is built from 14 residues. V lost 1 base and J lost 4, with 8 bases in between. Germline values: CDR1 LNHDA, CDR2 SQIVND (reference sequence). Sequencing used immunoSEQ multiplex PCR; TCRdb keeps in-frame clones, though not all of them. The sample lists about 69,000 clones; about nine tenths were seen once. This clone occurred once. The specimen was peripheral blood. The clonotype was recovered from a man aged 30-40 years with acute or convalescent COVID-19. The chain has TRBV19 and TRBJ2-4; a weak D match, TRBD1 (6 bases). CDR3: CASSIGTDKNIQYF. CDR3 DNA: TGTGCCAGTAGTATAGGGACAGATAAAAACATTCAGTACTTC.